This record covers a single T cell receptor beta chain. These data belong to a study of blood T cells in healthy people across ages. This CDR3 region has 17 residues. Germline V gene sequence: CDR1 MNHNS, CDR2 SASEGT. With V trimmed by 5 bases and J by 4 bases, 11 bases remained unmatched. It was with a sample-barcoded 5' primer and a J-beta primer mix that a second PCR of roughly 7 to 12 cycles was run. TCRdb processed the 5' RACE reads anew with MiXCR; each CDR3 protein has one entry. The table has around 1,000,000 distinct CDR3 sequences, around 27% seen once; the top ten hold less than 0.75%. These data were also reused for a study on T cells of mothers and their children. That study reports: Biologically related mothers and children overlapped slightly more than unrelated pairs, a non-significant difference.

The sequencing sample was made of blood. The V call is TRBV6-1, the J call TRBJ2-5, with 12 bases that match TRBD2. The receptor comes from a girl under 10 years old in good health. CDR3 sequence (DNA): TGTGCCAGCAGTAGACTAGCGGGGGACCACCATTCAGAGACCCAGTACTTC. Protein product: CASSRLAGDHHSETQYF.